This T cell receptor (beta chain) was sequenced for a study of blood T cell repertoires in COVID-19 (dated by TCRdb to 2020 to 2021). Study-wide context: The collaborator samples originated in the United States, Italy and Spain and spanned the acute and convalescent phases of COVID-19. The prospective study material was composed of cDNA or gDNA derived from T cells, B-cell-depleted T cells, or PBMCs. Subjects who had been exposed to COVID-19, were actively infected with it, or had recovered from it provided the deeply sampled blood TCRbeta repertoires that made up the dataset. The repertoires were made available in a free public database intended to serve as a resource for research on the immune response to SARS-CoV-2. Samples came from the ongoing ImmuneRACE study (first 160 participants) plus 1,254 subjects from 6 global collaborators. Sample metadata almost always included a de-identified subject ID, COVID-19 status, age in years and sex. Where available, HLA class I and class II types were obtained from metadata supplied by the sample provider rather than from assay-based typing.

TCRbeta CDR3 regions were amplified from genomic DNA by means of the immunoSEQ Assay, a bias-controlled multiplex PCR. On the authors' methods: Within the assay, amplification of reference gene primers was used to estimate how many nucleated cells each sample contained. Sequence reads were collapsed and filtered to measure the absolute abundance of every unique TCRbeta CDR3 rearrangement. For each sample, productive Simpson clonality was calculated as the square root of Simpson's diversity index over productive rearrangements. TCRdb took this table from immuneACCESS and kept in-frame rearrangements with V and J called. Such tables lack part of the clones; where checked against another copy, unresolved V genes explain under half of the gap, and the rest is unexplained. That table supplies the V and J calls and clone size; D and trimming were determined from the DNA. The sample data list about 220,000 clones, and roughly 80% of these were observed just once. Roughly 5.1% of the sample comes from the top ten.

At one collaborating source in Seattle, patients were enrolled during active infection and were followed longitudinally through the course of disease. Whole blood was collected in K2EDTA tubes by collaborating institutions according to the institutions' own protocols. Collaborator samples were shipped for TCRbeta analysis as frozen whole blood, isolated PBMCs, or DNA extracted from either sample type. The trim is 0 bases for V and 11 bases for J, with a gap of 14 bases between the germline ends. The CDR3 measures 14 amino acids from cysteine to phenylalanine. Only the CDR3 part of the read is kept: 42 bases, read in frame from the first base. The germline V gene gives CDR1 as SGHTA and CDR2 as FQGTGA. Turning to this clone: Its specific antigen is unknown. Per-base quality was not reported, and no clone a single base away is much larger than it.

On the study overall, not on this receptor specifically: The quantity of clinical and demographic metadata differed by source and by participant and was supplied without curation.

The sequencing sample was made of peripheral blood. The TCR was taken from a woman in her seventies with COVID-19, enrolled during active disease. The rearrangement joined TRBV7-3 to TRBJ2-1, with TRBD1 perhaps the D gene, on 5 matching bases. The DNA sequence is as follows: TGTGCCAGCAGCTTAACGTCAGAAGGGGTCAAGCAGTTCTTC. Its protein product is CASSLTSEGVKQFF.